The source of this T cell receptor beta chain is a study of blood T cell repertoires in COVID-19 (dated by TCRdb to the early 2020s). As for the study more broadly: Samples from collaborators originated in the United States, Italy and Spain and spanned both the acute and convalescent phases of COVID-19. The material from the prospective study consisted of cDNA or gDNA derived from T cells, B-cell-depleted T cells, or PBMCs. Subjects who had been exposed to COVID-19, were actively infected with it, or had recovered from it provided the deeply sampled blood TCRbeta repertoires that made up the dataset. A freely available public database, intended as a resource for researchers studying the immune response to SARS-CoV-2, is where the repertoires were released. Samples came from the ongoing ImmuneRACE study (first 160 participants) plus 1,254 subjects from 6 global collaborators. A de-identified subject ID, COVID-19 status, age in years and sex were almost always included in the sample metadata. Where HLA class I and class II types were available, the types were taken from metadata supplied by the sample provider, not from assay-based typing. The full study reports these points: How much clinical and demographic metadata was included differed by source and by participant, and the metadata was provided uncurated.

A note on this clone: Its binding antigen is unknown. Nothing much larger sits one base from this clone, and base qualities are not available.

The CDR3 contains 13 residues, cysteine and phenylalanine counted. The entry retains the CDR3 DNA only, 39 bases that are in frame from base 1. At the junction V is shortened by 8 bases and J by 9 bases, with 17 bases in between. Looking up the germline V gene yields CDR1 SGHTA and CDR2 FQGNSA. Each collaborating institution followed its own protocols to collect whole blood in K2EDTA tubes. For TCRbeta analysis, collaborators shipped samples as frozen whole blood, isolated PBMCs, or DNA extracted from either of those sample types. The immunoSEQ Assay, a bias-controlled multiplex PCR, was used to amplify TCRbeta CDR3 regions from genomic DNA. The published analysis was carried out like this. The number of nucleated cells in each sample was estimated from the amplification of reference gene primers within the assay. To quantify the absolute abundance of each unique TCRbeta CDR3 rearrangement, sequence reads were collapsed and filtered. For each sample, productive Simpson clonality was calculated as the square root of Simpson's diversity index across productive rearrangements. The source is immuneACCESS, and TCRdb retained only in-frame sequences with V and J called. Part of the clones is not carried over; for the studies checked, unresolved V genes explain less than half of this, and the remainder is unexplained. That table supplies the V and J calls and clone size; D and trimming were determined from the DNA. Here the sample has around 50,000 clones; about 80% occur a single time. Clones ranked in the top ten supply less than 25% of the sample.

The TCR originated in a woman aged 55-69 years with acute or convalescent COVID-19. Sample: peripheral blood. Here the chain combines TRBV7-2 and TRBJ2-4, with no confident D gene call. The bases read TGTGCCAGCCTTACCGGGTTCCAAGGCATTCAGTACTTC. Translated, this is CASLTGFQGIQYF.